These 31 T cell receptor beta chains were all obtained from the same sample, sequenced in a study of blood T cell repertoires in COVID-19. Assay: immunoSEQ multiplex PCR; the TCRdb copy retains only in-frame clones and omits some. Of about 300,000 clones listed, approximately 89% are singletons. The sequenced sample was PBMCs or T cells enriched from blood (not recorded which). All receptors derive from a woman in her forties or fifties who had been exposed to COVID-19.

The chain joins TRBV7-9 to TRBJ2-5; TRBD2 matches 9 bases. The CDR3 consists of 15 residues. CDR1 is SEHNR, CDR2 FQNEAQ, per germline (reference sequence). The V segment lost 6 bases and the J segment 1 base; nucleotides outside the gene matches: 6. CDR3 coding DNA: TGTGCCAGCAGTCAGATAGCGGGGGCCCAAGAGACCCAGTACTTC. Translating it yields CASSQIAGAQETQYF.

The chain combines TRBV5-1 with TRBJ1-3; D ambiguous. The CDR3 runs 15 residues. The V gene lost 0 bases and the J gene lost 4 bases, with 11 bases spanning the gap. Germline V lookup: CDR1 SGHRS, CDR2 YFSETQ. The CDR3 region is CASSLAGSGGNTIYF. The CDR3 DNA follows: TGCGCCAGCAGCTTGGCCGGTTCGGGAGGAAACACCATATATTTT.

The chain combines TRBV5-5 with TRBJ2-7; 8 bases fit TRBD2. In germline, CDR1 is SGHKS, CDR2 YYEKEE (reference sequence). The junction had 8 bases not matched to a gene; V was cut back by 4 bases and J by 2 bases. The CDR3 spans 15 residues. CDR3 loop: CASSPRRGDPYEQYF. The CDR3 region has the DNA TGTGCCAGCAGCCCCCGGCGGGGGGACCCCTACGAGCAGTACTTC.

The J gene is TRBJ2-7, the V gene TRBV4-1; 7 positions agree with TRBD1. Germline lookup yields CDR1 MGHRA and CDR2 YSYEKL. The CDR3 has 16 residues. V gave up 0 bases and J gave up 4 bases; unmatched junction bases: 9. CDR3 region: CASSQDKPGGTYEQYF. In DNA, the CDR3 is TGCGCCAGCAGCCAAGACAAGCCAGGGGGAACGTACGAGCAGTACTTC.

CDR3 in DNA: TGTGCCAGCAGCTTGTCCCAAGGACTAGCGAACACCGGGGAGCTGTTTTTT. Residues: CASSLSQGLANTGELFF. The chain combines TRBV7-6 with TRBJ2-2, with 7 bases that match TRBD2. The V gene end was trimmed by 3 bases and the J gene end by 0 bases; junction bases not matched to a gene: 7. CDR3 length equals 17 residues. Germline CDR1 and CDR2: SGHVS and FNYEAQ.

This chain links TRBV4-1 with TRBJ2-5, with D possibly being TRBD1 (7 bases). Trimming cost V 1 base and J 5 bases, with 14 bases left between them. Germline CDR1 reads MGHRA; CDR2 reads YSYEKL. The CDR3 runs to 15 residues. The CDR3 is CASSQGLQGRETQYF. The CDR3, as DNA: TGCGCCAGCAGCCAAGGTCTACAGGGGAGGGAGACCCAGTACTTC.

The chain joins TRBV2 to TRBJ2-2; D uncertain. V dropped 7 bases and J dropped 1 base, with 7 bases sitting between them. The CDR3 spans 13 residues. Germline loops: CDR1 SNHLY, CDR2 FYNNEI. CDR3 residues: CASNSGNTGELFF. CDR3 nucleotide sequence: TGTGCCAGCAATTCGGGGAACACCGGGGAGCTGTTTTTT. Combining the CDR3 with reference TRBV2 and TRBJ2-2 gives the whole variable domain EPEVTQTPSHQVTQMGQEVILRCVPISNHLYFYWYRQILGQKVEFLVSFYNNEISEKSEIFDDQFSVERPDGSNFTLKIRSTKLEDSAMYFCASNSGNTGELFFGEGSRLTVL.

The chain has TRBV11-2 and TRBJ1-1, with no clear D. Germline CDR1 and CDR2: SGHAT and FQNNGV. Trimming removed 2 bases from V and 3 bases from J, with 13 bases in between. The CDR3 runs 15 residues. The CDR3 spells CASSLSGAGYTEAFF. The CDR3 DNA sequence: TGTGCCAGCAGCTTATCTGGAGCCGGGTACACTGAAGCTTTCTTT.

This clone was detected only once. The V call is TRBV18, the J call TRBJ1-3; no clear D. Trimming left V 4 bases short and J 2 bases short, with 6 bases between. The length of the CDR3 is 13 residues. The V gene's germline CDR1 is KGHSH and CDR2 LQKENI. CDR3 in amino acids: CASSREPGNTIYF. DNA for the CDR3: TGTGCCAGCTCACGAGAGCCTGGAAACACCATATATTTT.

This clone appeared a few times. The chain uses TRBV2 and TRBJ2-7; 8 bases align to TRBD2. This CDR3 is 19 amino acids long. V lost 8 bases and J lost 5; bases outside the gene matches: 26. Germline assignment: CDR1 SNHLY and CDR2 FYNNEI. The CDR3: CASPAPPGGGAKIVDEQYF. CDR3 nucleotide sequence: TGTGCCAGCCCCGCCCCCCCGGGAGGGGGGGCCAAAATTGTCGACGAGCAGTACTTC.

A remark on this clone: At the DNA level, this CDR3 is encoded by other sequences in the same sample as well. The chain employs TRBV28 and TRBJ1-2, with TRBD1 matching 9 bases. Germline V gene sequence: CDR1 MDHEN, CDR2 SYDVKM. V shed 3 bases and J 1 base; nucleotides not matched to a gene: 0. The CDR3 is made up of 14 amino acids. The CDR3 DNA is TGTGCCAGCAGTTTGGACAGGGGTAACTATGGCTACACCTTC. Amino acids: CASSLDRGNYGYTF.

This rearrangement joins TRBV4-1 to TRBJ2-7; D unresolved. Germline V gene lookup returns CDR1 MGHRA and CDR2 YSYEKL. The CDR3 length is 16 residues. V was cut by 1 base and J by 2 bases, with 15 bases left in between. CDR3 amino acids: CASSQGVRLQTYEQYF. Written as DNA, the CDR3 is TGCGCCAGCAGCCAAGGTGTGCGACTGCAAACCTACGAGCAGTACTTC.

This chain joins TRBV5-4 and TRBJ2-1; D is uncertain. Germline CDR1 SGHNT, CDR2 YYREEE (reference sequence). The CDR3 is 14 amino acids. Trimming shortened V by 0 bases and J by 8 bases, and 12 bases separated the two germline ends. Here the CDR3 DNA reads TGTGCCAGCAGCTTGGGTACGGGTTCCGATGAGCAGTTCTTC. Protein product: CASSLGTGSDEQFF. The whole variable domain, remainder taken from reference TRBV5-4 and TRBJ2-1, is ETGVTQSPTHLIKTRGQQVTLRCSSQSGHNTVSWYQQALGQGPQFIFQYYREEENGRGNFPPRFSGLQFPNYSSELNVNALELDDSALYLCASSLGTGSDEQFFGPGTRLTVL.

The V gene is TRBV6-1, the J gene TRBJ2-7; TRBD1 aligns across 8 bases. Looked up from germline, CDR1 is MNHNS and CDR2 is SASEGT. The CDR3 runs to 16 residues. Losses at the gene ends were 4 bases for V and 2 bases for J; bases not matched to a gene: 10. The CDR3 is CASSGVHRDRTYEQYF. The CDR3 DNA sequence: TGTGCCAGCAGTGGAGTTCATCGGGACAGGACCTACGAGCAGTACTTC.

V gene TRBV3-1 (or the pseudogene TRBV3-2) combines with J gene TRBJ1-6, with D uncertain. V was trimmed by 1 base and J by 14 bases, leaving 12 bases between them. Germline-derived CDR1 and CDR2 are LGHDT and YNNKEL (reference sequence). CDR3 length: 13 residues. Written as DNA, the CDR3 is TGTGCCAGCAGCCAAGGTCACGGAGCAACCCTCCACTTT. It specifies CASSQGHGATLHF.

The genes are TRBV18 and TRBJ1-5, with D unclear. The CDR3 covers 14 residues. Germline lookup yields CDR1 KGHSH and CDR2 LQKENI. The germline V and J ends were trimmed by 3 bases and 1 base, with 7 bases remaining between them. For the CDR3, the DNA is TGTGCCAGCTCACCCGGAGCCAGCAATCAGCCCCAGCATTTT. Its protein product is CASSPGASNQPQHF.

The CDR3 nucleotides read TGTGCCAGTAGTATAGGAACGGGTAGCAATCAGCCCCAGCATTTT. Protein product: CASSIGTGSNQPQHF. This chain joins TRBV19 and TRBJ1-5; D is unclear. Trimming stripped 1 base from V and 0 bases from J, with 7 bases between. CDR1 is LNHDA, CDR2 SQIVND, per germline (reference sequence). The CDR3 contains 15 residues.

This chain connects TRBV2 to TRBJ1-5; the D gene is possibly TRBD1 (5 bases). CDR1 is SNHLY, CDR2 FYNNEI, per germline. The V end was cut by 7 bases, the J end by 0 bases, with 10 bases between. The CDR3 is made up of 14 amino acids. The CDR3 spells CASTRTSSNQPQHF. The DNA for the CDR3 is TGTGCCAGCACCCGGACAAGTAGCAATCAGCCCCAGCATTTT.

CDR3 amino acids: CASSLHGQVGRTEAFF. DNA for the CDR3: TGCGCCAGCAGCCTCCACGGACAGGTGGGAAGAACTGAAGCTTTCTTT. V and J are TRBV4-1 and TRBJ1-1, with 7 bases fitting TRBD1. The length of the CDR3 is 16 residues. With 4 bases clipped from V and 5 bases from J, the junction kept 13 bases outside the gene matches. Looked up from germline, CDR1 is MGHRA and CDR2 is YSYEKL.

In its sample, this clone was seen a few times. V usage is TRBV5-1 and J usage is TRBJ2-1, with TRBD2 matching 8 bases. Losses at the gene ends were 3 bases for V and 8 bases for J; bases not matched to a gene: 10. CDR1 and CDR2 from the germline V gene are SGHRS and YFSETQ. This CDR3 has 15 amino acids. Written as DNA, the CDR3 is TGCGCCAGCAGCTCTGGACTAGCTCTGTGGGATGAGCAGTTCTTC. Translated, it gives CASSSGLALWDEQFF.

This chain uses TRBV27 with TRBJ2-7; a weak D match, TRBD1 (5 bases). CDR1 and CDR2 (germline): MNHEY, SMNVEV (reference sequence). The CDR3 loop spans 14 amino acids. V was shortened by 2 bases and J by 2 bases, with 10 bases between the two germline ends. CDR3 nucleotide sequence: TGTGCCAGCAGTTTACCAGGGTCTACCTACGAGCAGTACTTC. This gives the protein CASSLPGSTYEQYF.

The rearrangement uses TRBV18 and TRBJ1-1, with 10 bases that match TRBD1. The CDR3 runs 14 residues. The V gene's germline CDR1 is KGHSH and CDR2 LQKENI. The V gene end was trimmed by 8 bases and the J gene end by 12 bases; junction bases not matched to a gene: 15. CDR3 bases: TGTGCCAGCCATAGATCAGGGACAGGGGAATATTCTTTCTTT. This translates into CASHRSGTGEYSFF.

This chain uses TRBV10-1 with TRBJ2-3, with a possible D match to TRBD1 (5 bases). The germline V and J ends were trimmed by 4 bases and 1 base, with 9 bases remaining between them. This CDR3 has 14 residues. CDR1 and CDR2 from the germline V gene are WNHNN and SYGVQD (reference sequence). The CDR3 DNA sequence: TGCGCCAGCAGTGTCAGACAGTGCACAGATACGCAGTATTTT. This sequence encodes CASSVRQCTDTQYF.

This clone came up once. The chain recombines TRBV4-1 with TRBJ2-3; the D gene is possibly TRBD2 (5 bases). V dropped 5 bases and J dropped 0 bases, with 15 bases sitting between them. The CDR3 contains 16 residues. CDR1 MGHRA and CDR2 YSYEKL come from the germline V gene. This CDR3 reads CASSIGSGSSTDTQYF. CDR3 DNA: TGCGCCAGCAGCATCGGGTCGGGGTCTAGCACAGATACGCAGTATTTT.

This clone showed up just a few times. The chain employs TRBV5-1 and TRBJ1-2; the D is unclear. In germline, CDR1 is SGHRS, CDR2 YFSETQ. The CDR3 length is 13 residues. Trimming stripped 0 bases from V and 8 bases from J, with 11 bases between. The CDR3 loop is CASSLVPGRGYTF. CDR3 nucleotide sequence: TGCGCCAGCAGCTTGGTTCCGGGAAGGGGCTACACCTTC.

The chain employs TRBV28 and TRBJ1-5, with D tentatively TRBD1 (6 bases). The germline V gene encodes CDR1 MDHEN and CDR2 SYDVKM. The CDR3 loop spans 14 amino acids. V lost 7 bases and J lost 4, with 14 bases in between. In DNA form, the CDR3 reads TGTGCCAGCACTCGAGGACAGCGGAATCAGCCCCAGCATTTT. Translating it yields CASTRGQRNQPQHF.

The CDR3 reads CASSLEGTGDEKLFF. Here the CDR3 DNA reads TGTGCCAGCAGCTTAGAGGGGACAGGGGATGAAAAACTGTTTTTT. The chain has TRBV11-2 and TRBJ1-4, with 10 bases that match TRBD1. This CDR3 spans 15 amino acids. The V and J ends lost 0 bases and 6 bases, in that order; junction bases with no gene match: 1. From germline, CDR1 is SGHAT and CDR2 FQNNGV. Full variable domain (missing parts from reference TRBV11-2 and TRBJ1-4): EAGVAQSPRYKIIEKRQSVAFWCNPISGHATLYWYQQILGQGPKLLIQFQNNGVVDDSQLPKDRFSAERLKGVDSTLKIQPAKLEDSAVYLCASSLEGTGDEKLFFGSGTQLSVL.

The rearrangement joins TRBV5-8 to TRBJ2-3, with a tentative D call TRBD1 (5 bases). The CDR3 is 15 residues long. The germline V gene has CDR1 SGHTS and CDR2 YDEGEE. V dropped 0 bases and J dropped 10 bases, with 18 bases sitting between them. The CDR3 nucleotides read TGTGCCAGCAGCTTGGACAGTCCCCGGACAAGCGCGCAGTATTTT. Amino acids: CASSLDSPRTSAQYF.

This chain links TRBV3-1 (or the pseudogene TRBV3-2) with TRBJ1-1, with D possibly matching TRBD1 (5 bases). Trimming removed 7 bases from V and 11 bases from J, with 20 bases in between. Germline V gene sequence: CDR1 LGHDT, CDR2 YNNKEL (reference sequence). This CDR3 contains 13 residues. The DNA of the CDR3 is TGTGCCAGCACCCCAGGGCCCGGCCACGGGGCTTTCTTT. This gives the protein CASTPGPGHGAFF.

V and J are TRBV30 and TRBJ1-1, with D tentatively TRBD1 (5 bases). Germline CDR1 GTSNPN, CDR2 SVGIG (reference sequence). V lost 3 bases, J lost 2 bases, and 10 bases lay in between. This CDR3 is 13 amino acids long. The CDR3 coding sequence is TGTGCCTGGAGCTTACAGGAAAACACTGAAGCTTTCTTT. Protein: CAWSLQENTEAFF.

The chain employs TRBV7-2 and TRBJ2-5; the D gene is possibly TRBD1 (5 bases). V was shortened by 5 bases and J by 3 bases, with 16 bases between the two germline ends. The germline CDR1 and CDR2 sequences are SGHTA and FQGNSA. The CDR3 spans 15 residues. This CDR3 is CASSVWPGSEETQYF. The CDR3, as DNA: TGTGCCAGCAGCGTATGGCCAGGGTCGGAAGAGACCCAGTACTTC. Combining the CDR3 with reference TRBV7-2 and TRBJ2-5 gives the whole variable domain GAGVSQSPSNKVTEKGKDVELRCDPISGHTALYWYRQSLGQGLEFLIYFQGNSAPDKSGLPSDRFSAERTGGSVSTLTIQRTQQEDSAVYLCASSVWPGSEETQYFGPGTRLLVL.